The following is a T cell receptor beta chain sequence with its context. Its cognate antigen has yet to be identified. No clone much larger than this one lies a single base away; base qualities are absent. Whole blood was collected in K2EDTA tubes by collaborating institutions according to the institutions' own protocols. For TCRbeta analysis, collaborators shipped samples as frozen whole blood, isolated PBMCs, or DNA extracted from either of those sample types. The immunoSEQ Assay, a bias-controlled multiplex PCR, was used to amplify TCRbeta CDR3 regions from genomic DNA. The source study handled its data this way. The number of nucleated cells in each sample was estimated by amplification of reference gene primers within the assay. Sequence reads were collapsed and filtered to measure the absolute abundance of every unique TCRbeta CDR3 rearrangement. For each sample, productive Simpson clonality was calculated by taking the square root of Simpson's diversity index across productive rearrangements. TCRdb holds this immuneACCESS table with in-frame rearrangements only. Some clones are missing; in checked studies, unresolved V genes explain under half, and the rest has no known cause. That table gives V, J and clone size, and the DNA gave D and trimming. Counted in this sample were more than 50,000 clones; approximately 80% of them appeared once. The top ten hold 50% of the sample.

These data come from a study of blood T cell repertoires in COVID-19 (dated by TCRdb to about 2020). As for the study more broadly: Collaborator samples came from the United States, Italy and Spain and covered acute and convalescent phases of COVID-19. The prospective study material was composed of cDNA or gDNA derived from T cells, B-cell-depleted T cells, or PBMCs. Deeply sampled blood TCRbeta repertoires from subjects exposed to, actively infected with, or recovered from COVID-19 were included in the dataset. A freely available public database, intended as a resource for researchers studying the immune response to SARS-CoV-2, is where the repertoires were released. Samples came from the ongoing ImmuneRACE study (first 160 participants) plus 1,254 subjects from 6 global collaborators. A de-identified subject ID, COVID-19 status, age in years and sex were almost always included in the sample metadata. Where available, HLA class I and class II types were taken from metadata supplied by the sample provider and were not determined by assay-based typing.

The CDR3 holds 14 amino acids from the cysteine to the phenylalanine. Only CDR3 DNA is held: 42 bases, read in frame from base 1. As encoded in the germline V gene (reference sequence), CDR1 is MNHEY while CDR2 is SMNVEV. V is pruned by 0 bases and J by 6 bases, leaving 4 bases of the junction without a gene match. The full study reports these points: The amount of clinical and demographic metadata varied by source and participant and was provided uncurated.

Sequencing input: peripheral blood. The chain couples TRBV27 to TRBJ1-2, and TRBD1 matches 7 of the central bases. The receptor's source is a woman aged 80 or over with acute or convalescent COVID-19. The CDR3 region has the sequence CASSLSGGGHGYTF. The nucleotides read TGTGCCAGCAGTTTATCCGGAGGGGGCCATGGCTACACCTTC.